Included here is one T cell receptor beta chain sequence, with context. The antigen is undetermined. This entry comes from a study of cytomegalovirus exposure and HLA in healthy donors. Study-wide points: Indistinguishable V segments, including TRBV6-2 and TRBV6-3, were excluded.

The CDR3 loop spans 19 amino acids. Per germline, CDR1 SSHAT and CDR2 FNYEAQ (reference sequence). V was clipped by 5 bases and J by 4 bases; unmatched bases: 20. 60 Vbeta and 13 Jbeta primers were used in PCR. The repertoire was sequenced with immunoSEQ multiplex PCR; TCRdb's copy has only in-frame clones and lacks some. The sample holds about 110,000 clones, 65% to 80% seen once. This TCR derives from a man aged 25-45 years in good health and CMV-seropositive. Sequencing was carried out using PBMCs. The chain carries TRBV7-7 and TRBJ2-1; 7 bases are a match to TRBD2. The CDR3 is CASSPPGGGRLGVYNEQFF. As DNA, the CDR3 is TGTGCCAGCAGCCCCCCTGGGGGGGGTCGTTTAGGCGTTTACAATGAGCAGTTCTTC.